This TCR beta chain emerged from a study of OX40 agonist ivuxolimab in advanced cancers. Overall study: Patients' therapy was ivuxolimab, an antibody that acts as an agonist of OX40 (CD134). Patients received intravenous ivuxolimab every 2 weeks at 0.01 to 10 mg/kg.

Germline V gene lookup returns CDR1 LGHNA and CDR2 YSLEER. V was clipped by 1 base and J by 4 bases, with 10 bases between them. This CDR3 has 14 residues. Profiled with immunoSEQ multiplex PCR; TCRdb holds only in-frame clones, not every one. The sample has tens of thousands of clones, 92% seen once. In the case of this clone: What it recognizes is unknown.

Study-wide results and limits: Within 6 weeks, CD4+ and CD8+ blood T cells expanded clonally at 0.1 to 3.0 mg/kg.

The rearrangement links TRBV4-3 to TRBJ1-2; no firm D call. The receptor was isolated from an adult with an advanced solid tumor such as melanoma, head and neck, liver or kidney cancer. The starting material was CD4+ or CD8+ T cells sorted from blood, obtained in a trial of the OX40 agonist ivuxolimab. CDR3 in DNA: TGCGCCAGCAGCCAAGTAGAACAGCTCTATGGCTACACCTTC. The encoded protein is CASSQVEQLYGYTF.